A single sample gave rise to the 3 T cell receptor beta chains below, sequenced in a study of human T cells and chemical hapten exposure. Sample time point: patch test 1, 2 weeks after DPC sensitization. Treatment in this sample: therapeutic diphenylcyclopropenone sensitization with weekly scalp DPC. MiXCR, run by TCRdb on the RACE reads, gives a single entry per CDR3 protein. Here the sample spans 370,000 or so distinct CDR3 sequences, around 5% being singletons. The specimen comprised whole blood, sampled in connection with sensitization to the hapten diphenylcyclopropenone (DPC). All receptors come from a woman in her forties or fifties with alopecia areata. Some clones in this sample may be carry-over from other donors' samples.

Many counts were recorded for this clonotype. The V gene is TRBV9, the J gene TRBJ2-6; D possibly corresponds to TRBD1 (6 bases). Germline V lookup: CDR1 SGDLS, CDR2 YYNGEE. The CDR3 covers 18 residues. Trimming removed 0 bases from V and 0 bases from J, with 13 bases in between. The CDR3 DNA is TGTGCCAGCAGCGTAGGAGGGACACCGTACTCTGGGGCCAACGTCCTGACTTTC. This encodes CASSVGGTPYSGANVLTF.

This clonotype was picked up many times. V is TRBV4-2 and J is TRBJ2-6; D is perhaps TRBD2 (6 bases). Germline V gene lookup returns CDR1 LGHNA and CDR2 YNFKEQ. The V gene lost 0 bases and the J gene lost 2 bases, with 14 bases spanning the gap. The CDR3 loop spans 18 amino acids. In nucleotides, the CDR3 is TGTGCCAGCAGCCAAGATCCGGGAGAACCCCCTGGGGCCAACGTCCTGACTTTC. Translated, it gives CASSQDPGEPPGANVLTF.

This clonotype has a count of ten or more. The chain recombines TRBV6-1 with TRBJ1-2, with D hard to call. V shed 2 bases and J shed 3 bases, with 16 bases lying between them. The CDR3 sequence is 16 residues long. Germline CDR1 reads MNHNS; CDR2 reads SASEGT. The CDR3 here is CASSEIPKRGYYGYTF. DNA of the CDR3: TGTGCCAGCAGTGAAATCCCCAAGCGGGGTTACTATGGCTACACCTTC.